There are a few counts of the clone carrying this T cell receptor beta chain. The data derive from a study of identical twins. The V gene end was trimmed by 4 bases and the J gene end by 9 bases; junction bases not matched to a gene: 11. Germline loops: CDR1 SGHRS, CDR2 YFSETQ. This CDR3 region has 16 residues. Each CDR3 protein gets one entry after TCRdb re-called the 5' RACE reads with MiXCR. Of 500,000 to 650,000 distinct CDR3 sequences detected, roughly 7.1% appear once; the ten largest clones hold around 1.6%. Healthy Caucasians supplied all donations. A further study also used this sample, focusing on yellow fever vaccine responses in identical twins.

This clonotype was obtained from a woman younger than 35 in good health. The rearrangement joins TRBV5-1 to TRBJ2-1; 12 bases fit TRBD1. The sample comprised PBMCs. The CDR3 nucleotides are TGCGCCAGCAGCCCGAGGCGGGACAGGGGGCAGGGTGAGCAGTTCTTC. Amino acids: CASSPRRDRGQGEQFF.